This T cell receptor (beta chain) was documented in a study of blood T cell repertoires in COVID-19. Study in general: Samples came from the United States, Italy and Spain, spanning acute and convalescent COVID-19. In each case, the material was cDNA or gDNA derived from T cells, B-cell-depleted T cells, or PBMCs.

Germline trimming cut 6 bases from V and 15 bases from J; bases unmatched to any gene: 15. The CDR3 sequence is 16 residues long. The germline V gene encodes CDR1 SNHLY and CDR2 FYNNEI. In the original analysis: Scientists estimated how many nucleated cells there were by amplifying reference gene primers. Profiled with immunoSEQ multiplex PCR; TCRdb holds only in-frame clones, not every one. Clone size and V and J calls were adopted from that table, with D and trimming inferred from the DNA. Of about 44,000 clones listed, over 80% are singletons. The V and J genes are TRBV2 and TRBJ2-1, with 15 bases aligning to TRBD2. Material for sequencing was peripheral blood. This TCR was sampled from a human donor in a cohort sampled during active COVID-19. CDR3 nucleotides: TGTGCCAGCAGCAAGGGCGGACTAGCGGGGGGGCGAAATGGGTTCTTC. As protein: CASSKGGLAGGRNGFF.